The 16 T cell receptor beta chains below all came from one sample that was sequenced in a study of CD8 T cell repertoires and HIV-1 epitope variants. Their recognized antigens are unknown. Repertoires were generated with immunoSEQ multiplex PCR, while TCRdb's copy carries only in-frame clones and drops some. The profile shows 4,500 to 5,000 clones, around 64% of them singletons. Sequenced input: cultured CD8+ T cells derived from PBMCs. The receptors here all came from a male donor with HIV.

This chain connects TRBV6-1 to TRBJ2-5; TRBD2 matches 7 bases. This CDR3 region has 15 residues. Germline V CDR1 and CDR2: MNHNS, SASEGT. The V gene end was trimmed by 4 bases and the J gene end by 1 base; junction bases not matched to a gene: 6. The CDR3 protein is CASSAAGRTQETQYF. The CDR3 DNA sequence: TGTGCCAGCAGTGCAGCGGGACGGACCCAAGAGACCCAGTACTTC.

The rearrangement joins TRBV7-9 to TRBJ2-7, with 8 bases aligning to TRBD1. The germline V gene encodes CDR1 SEHNR and CDR2 FQNEAQ (reference sequence). The J segment lost 4 bases and the V segment lost 11 bases, leaving 10 bases of the junction unmatched. This CDR3 has 13 amino acids. CDR3 loop: CASSRTGSYEQYF. DNA of the CDR3: TGTGCCTCTAGTCGGACAGGGAGTTACGAGCAGTACTTC.

The sample holds a few counts of this clone. V gene TRBV7-8 combines with J gene TRBJ2-7; tentatively, D is TRBD2 (5 bases). The V gene's germline CDR1 is SGHVS and CDR2 FQNEAQ. This CDR3 is built from 16 residues. Trimming removed 4 bases at V and 0 bases at J, with 16 bases between. CDR3 protein: CASSSPWERNSYEQYF. CDR3 in DNA: TGTGCCAGCAGCTCCCCTTGGGAGCGGAACTCCTACGAGCAGTACTTC.

The V gene is TRBV10-3, the J gene TRBJ2-7; 10 positions match TRBD1. The CDR3 loop spans 14 amino acids. The V gene end was trimmed by 4 bases and the J gene end by 6 bases; junction bases not matched to a gene: 6. CDR1 is ENHRY, CDR2 SYGVKD, per germline. The CDR3: CAISVGGQGGEQYF. The CDR3 nucleotides are TGTGCCATCAGTGTGGGAGGACAGGGGGGCGAGCAGTACTTC.

This clone showed up just once. The rearrangement links TRBV5-5 to TRBJ2-7, with D possibly being TRBD1 (5 bases). CDR1 SGHKS and CDR2 YYEKEE come from the germline V gene (reference sequence). Trimming removed 0 bases at V and 7 bases at J, with 14 bases between. The CDR3 extends over 14 amino acids. DNA of the CDR3: TGTGCCAGCAGCTTGGGACAGTACCTTCGTGAGCAGTACTTC. As protein: CASSLGQYLREQYF.

The chain couples TRBV28 to TRBJ1-1; no definite D call. This CDR3 is built from 15 residues. Deletions cut 6 bases from V and 0 bases from J, with 14 bases between. Germline V gives CDR1 MDHEN, CDR2 SYDVKM. CDR3 coding DNA: TGTGCCAGCAGCCATCTTGACGGTATGAACACTGAAGCTTTCTTT. Translation gives CASSHLDGMNTEAFF. Full variable domain (rest looked up from reference TRBV28 and TRBJ1-1): DVKVTQSSRYLVKRTGEKVFLECVQDMDHENMFWYRQDPGLGLRLIYFSYDVKMKEKGDIPEGYSVSREKKERFSLILESASTNQTSMYLCASSHLDGMNTEAFFGQGTRLTVV.

V is TRBV12-5 and J is TRBJ2-1; no reliable D call. The V end lost 5 bases, the J end lost 4 bases, and 9 bases lay between the germline ends. The V gene's germline CDR1 is LGHNT and CDR2 FRNRAP. The CDR3 contains 13 residues. The CDR3 loop reads CASGEATYNEQFF. The CDR3 nucleotides read TGTGCTAGTGGTGAGGCTACTTACAATGAGCAGTTCTTC.

This clone occurred a few times. This chain connects TRBV28 to TRBJ1-5; weak D call: TRBD1 (5 bases). V was pared by 0 bases and J by 1 base, with 13 bases between. CDR3 length: 17 amino acids. Germline CDR1 reads MDHEN; CDR2 reads SYDVKM. As DNA, the CDR3 is TGTGCCAGCAGTTTATGGTCGGACATCGGGAGCAATCAGCCCCAGCATTTT. Translation gives CASSLWSDIGSNQPQHF.

CDR3 region: CASSQMRQGRANEKLFF. CDR3 in DNA: TGTGCCAGCAGCCAAATGAGACAGGGCAGGGCTAATGAAAAACTGTTTTTT. V and J are TRBV4-2 and TRBJ1-4; 7 bases are shared with TRBD1. The CDR3 is 17 amino acids. Trimming cost V 2 bases and J 3 bases; bases outside gene matches: 9. From germline, CDR1 is LGHNA and CDR2 YNFKEQ.

The chain uses TRBV4-2 and TRBJ1-3; no clear D gene. Trimming cost V 0 bases and J 0 bases, with 6 bases left between them. Germline V gene lookup returns CDR1 LGHNA and CDR2 YNFKEQ. CDR3 length: 15 amino acids. This CDR3 reads CASSQDRSSGNTIYF. CDR3 nucleotide sequence: TGTGCCAGCAGCCAAGACAGGAGCTCTGGAAACACCATATATTTT.

CDR3 in DNA: TGTGCCAGCAGTTACGATCGGAGGGCCTACGAGCAGTACTTC. Encoded protein: CASSYDRRAYEQYF. The chain carries TRBV6-5 and TRBJ2-7; D perhaps matches TRBD2 (6 bases). CDR1 is MNHEY, CDR2 SVGAGI, per germline. The V and J ends lost 2 bases and 2 bases respectively, with 10 bases between them. The CDR3 runs 14 residues.

The chain uses TRBV27 and TRBJ2-7; maybe TRBD2 (6 bases). Germline V gene lookup returns CDR1 MNHEY and CDR2 SMNVEV (reference sequence). CDR3 length equals 11 residues. Trimming shortened V by 2 bases and J by 7 bases, and 6 bases separated the two germline ends. CDR3 bases: TGTGCCAGCAGTTTACGGGGGGAGCAGTACTTC. Translated, it gives CASSLRGEQYF.

This clone was detected a few times. The gene calls are TRBV7-2 and TRBJ1-5; D unclear. Trimming cost V 4 bases and J 0 bases, with 10 bases left between them. Per the germline V gene, CDR1 is SGHTA and CDR2 is FQGNSA. The CDR3 consists of 15 residues. Here the CDR3 DNA reads TGTGCCAGCAGCTCGGAGGGCTATAGCAATCAGCCCCAGCATTTT. This translates into CASSSEGYSNQPQHF.

This clone was counted only a few times. The chain has TRBV5-1 and TRBJ2-7; D is uncertain. V was clipped by 3 bases and J by 2 bases, with 3 bases between them. The CDR3 length is 11 residues. The germline CDR1 and CDR2 sequences are SGHRS and YFSETQ. CDR3 nucleotides: TGCGCCAGCAGCTGGACCTACGAGCAGTACTTC. Its translation is CASSWTYEQYF.

The chain couples TRBV4-1 to TRBJ2-1; 9 bases agree with TRBD2. V dropped 4 bases and J dropped 4; count of bases not matched to a gene: 14. The length of the CDR3 is 18 residues. Germline loops: CDR1 MGHRA, CDR2 YSYEKL. Written as DNA, the CDR3 is TGCGCCAGCAGCCCTTCCCCCCCTTTAGCGGGAGTTTACAATGAGCAGTTCTTC. It encodes CASSPSPPLAGVYNEQFF.

This clone has only a few counts. This sequence joins TRBV27 and TRBJ2-1; 10 nucleotides match TRBD2. Per germline, CDR1 MNHEY and CDR2 SMNVEV (reference sequence). V lost 2 bases, J lost 9 bases, and 7 bases stayed unmatched. The CDR3 spans 15 residues. The CDR3 sequence: CASSLASGGAVEQFF. CDR3 nucleotide sequence: TGTGCCAGCAGTTTAGCCAGCGGGGGGGCCGTTGAGCAGTTCTTC.